A selection of T cell receptor beta chains follows, all from one sample in a study of cytomegalovirus exposure and HLA in healthy donors. Using immunoSEQ multiplex PCR, the repertoire was profiled, and TCRdb retains in-frame clones only, with some absent. The table lists 95,000 to 120,000 clones, around 95% of them singletons, with roughly 0.7% in the top ten. The sequenced material came from PBMCs. Every receptor here comes from a woman younger than 30 in good health and CMV-seronegative. Each CDR3 is given with its conserved first and last residue. The D gene is left open where the match is weak. Clone size is stated in some rows and not others, as once, few, many or a class when expanded.

clone_size	d_call	v_call	j_call	cdr3_aa	cdr3_nt
-	-	TRBV30	TRBJ2-7	CAWSDPVYFYEQYF	TGTGCCTGGAGTGACCCCGTATACTTCTACGAGCAGTACTTC
-	-	TRBV15	TRBJ2-5	CATSRTVQETQYF	TGTGCCACCAGCAGAACAGTACAAGAGACCCAGTACTTC
-	-	TRBV27	TRBJ2-3	CASQILGGAKDTQYF	TGTGCCAGCCAAATTCTTGGGGGGGCCAAAGATACGCAGTATTTT
-	-	TRBV30	TRBJ2-2	CAWGQAPTGELFF	TGTGCCTGGGGCCAGGCGCCCACCGGGGAGCTGTTTTTT
-	-	TRBV21-1	TRBJ2-7	CASSAWTSGGAKTYEQYF	TGTGCCAGCAGCGCCTGGACTAGCGGGGGGGCCAAGACCTACGAGCAGTACTTC
-	-	TRBV7-8	TRBJ2-7	CASSLVRGQGNYEQYF	TGTGCCAGCAGCTTAGTACGTGGGCAGGGGAACTACGAGCAGTACTTC
-	-	TRBV28	TRBJ2-1	CASREGGRVLYNEQFF	TGTGCCAGCAGAGAGGGGGGGAGGGTTCTCTACAATGAGCAGTTCTTC
-	TRBD1	TRBV19	TRBJ1-2	CASSTGQGPYGYTF	TGTGCCAGTAGTACCGGACAGGGCCCATATGGCTACACCTTC
few	TRBD1	TRBV5-1	TRBJ2-5	CASSLGTGGHQETQYF	TGCGCCAGCAGCTTGGGGACAGGGGGGCATCAAGAGACCCAGTACTTC
-	-	TRBV28	TRBJ2-6	CASRSWSSSGANVLTF	TGTGCCAGCAGATCTTGGAGCAGCTCTGGGGCCAACGTCCTGACTTTC
once	TRBD2	TRBV15	TRBJ2-5	CATSRGNRASGAQETQYF	TGTGCCACCAGCAGAGGAAATCGGGCTAGCGGGGCCCAAGAGACCCAGTACTTC
-	-	TRBV6-5	TRBJ1-6	CASSPFQGRNSPLHF	TGTGCCAGCAGTCCATTCCAGGGCCGGAATTCACCCCTCCACTTT
-	-	TRBV6-6	TRBJ1-1	CASSQEPYTEAFF	TGTGCCAGCAGCCAGGAACCATACACTGAAGCTTTCTTT
-	-	TRBV7-9	TRBJ1-2	CASSPIPSTGFGYTF	TGTGCCAGCAGCCCCATACCCTCAACAGGGTTCGGCTACACCTTC
-	TRBD1	TRBV15	TRBJ2-5	CATSREQGAQETQYF	TGTGCCACCAGCAGAGAACAGGGGGCACAGGAGACCCAGTACTTC
-	TRBD1	TRBV5-6	TRBJ2-7	CASSLGQGAREQYF	TGTGCCAGCAGCTTGGGGCAGGGGGCGAGGGAGCAGTACTTC
-	-	TRBV9	TRBJ1-3	CASSERDTQTKSSGNTIYF	TGTGCCAGCAGCGAACGGGACACCCAAACAAAAAGCTCTGGAAACACCATATATTTT
-	-	TRBV4-3	TRBJ1-3	CASSQEKRRERGNTIYF	TGCGCCAGCAGCCAAGAAAAGAGAAGGGAGCGGGGAAACACCATATATTTT
-	-	TRBV19	TRBJ1-5	CASTQGHGPHQPQHF	TGTGCCAGTACCCAAGGTCATGGGCCCCATCAGCCCCAGCATTTT
-	-	TRBV7-2	TRBJ1-6	CASSLMADSPLHF	TGTGCCAGCAGCTTAATGGCGGATTCACCCCTCCACTTT